A single sample gave rise to the 10 T cell receptor beta chains below, sequenced in a study of blood T cell repertoires in COVID-19. Only in-frame clones appear in the TCRdb table, and some are missing; sequencing was by immunoSEQ multiplex PCR. The sample records more than 90,000 clones, more than 75% being singletons. The material sequenced was peripheral blood. All receptors derive from a man aged 35-49 years with acute or convalescent COVID-19.

The chain carries TRBV28 and TRBJ2-7, with TRBD2 matching over 11 bases. The trim removed 6 bases at V and 4 bases at J, leaving 5 bases unmatched. Germline CDR1 is MDHEN and CDR2 is SYDVKM. The CDR3 has 14 amino acids. The CDR3, as DNA: TGTGCCAGCAGGTTAGCGGGAGGGGCTTACGAGCAGTACTTC. Residues: CASRLAGGAYEQYF.

The genes are TRBV28 and TRBJ1-5; 7 bases align to TRBD1. Germline CDR1 is MDHEN and CDR2 is SYDVKM. V trimming: 5 bases; J trimming: 0 bases; junction bases outside the gene matches: 4. The CDR3 has 15 amino acids. DNA of the CDR3: TGTGCCAGCAGTGTGGGACAGCATAGCAATCAGCCCCAGCATTTT. As protein: CASSVGQHSNQPQHF.

The DNA of the CDR3 is TGTGCCAGCAGTTTAGATTCAGGGAACACTGAAGCTTTCTTT. Protein product: CASSLDSGNTEAFF. This chain joins TRBV28 and TRBJ1-1; D uncertain. This CDR3 comprises 14 residues. V lost 2 bases, J lost 1 base, and 8 bases lay in between. Germline loops: CDR1 MDHEN, CDR2 SYDVKM.

The CDR3 DNA is TGCAGCGTTGTCCAGGGATTGTCGACAGATACGCAGTATTTT. It codes for CSVVQGLSTDTQYF. This rearrangement joins TRBV29-1 to TRBJ2-3, with a tentative D call TRBD1 (5 bases). The CDR3 is 14 amino acids. With 4 bases removed from V and 3 bases from J, the gap between germline ends came to 14 bases. Germline V gene data show CDR1 as SQVTM and CDR2 as ANQGSEA.

The rearrangement uses TRBV24-1 and TRBJ2-1; TRBD2 agrees at 12 bases. This CDR3 has 15 residues. V gave up 6 bases and J gave up 9 bases; unmatched junction bases: 8. Germline V gives CDR1 KGHDR, CDR2 SFDVKD. The CDR3 nucleotides are TGTGCCACCAGTAGTTGGACTAGCGGGGCTGTTGAGCAGTTCTTC. Translating it yields CATSSWTSGAVEQFF.

This clone appeared a single time. The V call is TRBV7-9, the J call TRBJ2-5; the match to TRBD2 covers 15 bases. The CDR3 is 18 residues long. With V trimmed by 4 bases and J by 1 base, 7 bases remained unmatched. CDR1 is SEHNR and CDR2 is FQNEAQ in the germline V gene (reference sequence). The CDR3 nucleotides are TGTGCCAGCAGCTCCCCGGGACTAGCGGGAGGCTCCCAAGAGACCCAGTACTTC. Translating it yields CASSSPGLAGGSQETQYF. Filled out from reference TRBV7-9 and TRBJ2-5, the complete variable domain reads DTGVSQNPRHKITKRGQNVTFRCDPISEHNRLYWYRQTLGQGPEFLTYFQNEAQLEKSRLLSDRFSAERPKGSFSTLEIQRTEQGDSAMYLCASSSPGLAGGSQETQYFGPGTRLLVL.

The gene calls are TRBV9 and TRBJ1-3; 9 bases align to TRBD1. With 3 bases clipped from V and 6 bases from J, the junction kept 10 bases outside the gene matches. CDR1 and CDR2 from the germline V gene are SGDLS and YYNGEE. This CDR3 is 16 amino acids long. The CDR3 sequence: CASSAGVGQGTNTIYF. CDR3 DNA: TGTGCCAGCAGCGCGGGCGTGGGACAGGGCACAAACACCATATATTTT.

V is TRBV5-6 and J is TRBJ2-5, with 15 nucleotides matching TRBD2. This CDR3 spans 18 amino acids. V dropped 4 bases and J dropped 5; count of bases not matched to a gene: 12. CDR1 SGHDT and CDR2 YYEEEE come from the germline V gene. DNA for the CDR3: TGTGCCAGCAGCCTCCTGGGACTAGCGGGGGGTGGGAAGGAGACCCAGTACTTC. This translates into CASSLLGLAGGGKETQYF.

This clone was picked up one time. The chain employs TRBV5-1 and TRBJ1-1; D may be TRBD1 (5 bases). V was trimmed by 5 bases and J by 6 bases, leaving 17 bases between them. The CDR3 runs 14 residues. Germline values: CDR1 SGHRS, CDR2 YFSETQ. CDR3 loop: CASSQGTLNAEAFF. In nucleotides, the CDR3 is TGCGCCAGCAGTCAGGGAACCCTCAACGCTGAAGCTTTCTTT.

This chain links TRBV28 with TRBJ1-2; D not certain. Trimming shortened V by 3 bases and J by 5 bases, and 4 bases separated the two germline ends. Germline lookup yields CDR1 MDHEN and CDR2 SYDVKM. CDR3 length: 11 amino acids. CDR3 in amino acids: CASSLSYGYTF. As DNA, the CDR3 is TGTGCCAGCAGTTTGTCTTATGGCTACACCTTC.